This T cell receptor beta chain is drawn from a study of radiotherapy plus CTLA-4 blockade in lung cancer. Overall study: Among enrolled patients, over 15% responded and about 30% achieved disease control.

The table came from immunoSEQ multiplex PCR; TCRdb's copy has only in-frame clones and leaves some out. The sample consists of 75,000 to 100,000 clones, roughly 74% of them appearing once. Whole-study findings and limits: After treatment with radiotherapy plus ipilimumab, TCR clones that came from the tumor expanded in blood.

With regard to this clone: The antigen remains undetermined.

Per the germline V gene, CDR1 is SGHTA and CDR2 is FQGTGA. This CDR3 is built from 16 residues. The V gene end was trimmed by 0 bases and the J gene end by 2 bases; junction bases not matched to a gene: 6. The specimen was peripheral blood, collected from a patient treated with radiotherapy plus ipilimumab. V usage is TRBV7-3 and J usage is TRBJ2-7, with 8 nucleotides matching TRBD2. This clonotype was sampled from a human donor with non-small cell lung cancer who had a partial response to radiotherapy plus ipilimumab. Some clones in this sample may be carry-over from other donors' samples. The CDR3 coding sequence is TGTGCCAGCAGCTTAACGGCTAGCGGGTCTACCTACGAGCAGTACTTC. Translating gives CASSLTASGSTYEQYF.